Sequencing of this T cell receptor beta chain was carried out in a study of tumor-infiltrating lymphocytes in primary liver carcinoma. Study results and caveats: Tumor samples exhibited a significantly greater top-250-clone fraction than blood samples (p = 0.039). Less overlap was seen in tumor-adjacent and tumor-blood pairs than in tumor region pairs.

Production of TCR beta cDNA used around 460 ng total RNA together with a constant-region primer. For TCR beta, libraries were produced by three nested multiplex PCR rounds using slightly modified ARM-PCR. Investigators reported that the first two PCR rounds, at about 9 cycles each, used TRBV1-TRBV30 forward primers with a C-beta reverse primer. TCRdb called the multiplex PCR reads again in MiXCR, with one record for every CDR3 protein. Altogether 95,000 to 150,000 distinct CDR3 sequences are present, around 70% being singletons, with the ten largest covering more than 8%. The study co-extracted DNA and RNA from 20-30 mg of unsorted bulk tissue. The patients had histopathologically diagnosed primary liver carcinoma, and their disease was treated by surgical resection. The CDR3 totals 15 residues. From germline, CDR1 is SGHAT and CDR2 FQNNGV. In the case of this clonotype: As yet, its antigen is unknown. Its ends do not fully match the called genes, so a read error is possible.

This sequence originates from a woman aged 55 to 70 with primary liver carcinoma and hepatitis B virus infection. The material sequenced was tumor-adjacent normal liver tissue. The chain has TRBV11-2 and TRBJ2-4; D uncertain. The DNA of the CDR3 is TGTGTCAGCAGCTCCCCCTTACGGACCAAAAACATTCAGTACTTT. Translating it yields CVSSSPLRTKNIQYF.